These 14 T cell receptor beta chains were all obtained from the same sample, sequenced in a study of cytomegalovirus exposure and HLA in healthy donors. The PCR made use of 60 Vbeta and 13 Jbeta primers. Using immunoSEQ multiplex PCR, the repertoire was profiled, and TCRdb retains in-frame clones only, with some absent. The sample shows fewer than 150,000 clones, about 68% of them seen only once. Sequencing was done on a sample of PBMCs. The receptors originated from a woman aged 45-60 years in good health and CMV-seropositive.

The chain employs TRBV27 and TRBJ1-6; D gene ambiguous. Germline assignment: CDR1 MNHEY and CDR2 SMNVEV (reference sequence). V lost 6 bases, J lost 9 bases, and 9 bases lay in between. The CDR3 is 12 amino acids. The CDR3 spells CASRIGSSPLHF. CDR3 nucleotide sequence: TGTGCCAGCAGGATCGGGTCTTCACCCCTCCACTTT.

The genes are TRBV10-3 and TRBJ1-2; no firm D call. V lost 5 bases and J lost 8, with 18 bases in between. The CDR3 extends over 14 amino acids. Looked up from germline, CDR1 is ENHRY and CDR2 is SYGVKD. CDR3 DNA: TGTGCCATCAGTAAGACTGACTCTAGTAGCGGCTACACCTTC. Translated, it gives CAISKTDSSSGYTF.

The genes are TRBV19 and TRBJ2-3; D unclear. V was shortened by 4 bases and J by 4 bases, with 15 bases between the two germline ends. This CDR3 comprises 15 residues. Germline V gene data show CDR1 as LNHDA and CDR2 as SQIVND (reference sequence). This CDR3 reads CASSNRTWSADTQYF. CDR3 bases: TGTGCCAGTAGTAACCGAACATGGAGCGCAGATACGCAGTATTTT. Full variable domain (rest looked up from reference TRBV19 and TRBJ2-3): DGGITQSPKYLFRKEGQNVTLSCEQNLNHDAMYWYRQDPGQGLRLIYYSQIVNDFQKGDIAEGYSVSREKKESFPLTVTSAQKNPTAFYLCASSNRTWSADTQYFGPGTRLTVL.

The CDR3 sequence is CASSRDVTGGVNYGYTF. The CDR3 bases are TGTGCCAGCAGTAGAGACGTTACAGGGGGGGTGAACTATGGCTACACCTTC. This sequence joins TRBV28 and TRBJ1-2, with 8 bases identical to TRBD1. The V segment lost 5 bases and the J segment 2 bases; nucleotides outside the gene matches: 13. Germline V gene lookup returns CDR1 MDHEN and CDR2 SYDVKM. There are 17 residues in the CDR3.

The chain carries TRBV6-1 and TRBJ1-1; the D gene is possibly TRBD1 (5 bases). CDR3 length: 14 residues. Trimming left V 4 bases short and J 0 bases short, with 9 bases between. Germline loops: CDR1 MNHNS, CDR2 SASEGT. CDR3 nucleotide sequence: TGTGCCAGCAGTGTTCAGGGAATGAACACTGAAGCTTTCTTT. As protein: CASSVQGMNTEAFF.

This sequence joins TRBV28 and TRBJ2-3; 11 bases match TRBD1. The CDR3 contains 15 residues. Germline assignment: CDR1 MDHEN and CDR2 SYDVKM. V trimming: 5 bases; J trimming: 5 bases; junction bases outside the gene matches: 6. CDR3 in amino acids: CASSPRDRGKDTQYF. The CDR3 DNA is TGTGCCAGCAGTCCCCGGGACAGGGGGAAAGATACGCAGTATTTT.

This clone was picked up one time. The CDR3 spells CASSPGFSEGTDTQYF. In DNA, the CDR3 is TGTGCCAGCAGCCCTGGTTTCTCCGAGGGCACAGATACGCAGTATTTT. The rearrangement uses TRBV5-4 and TRBJ2-3; D unclear. Trimming removed 4 bases from V and 1 base from J, with 16 bases in between. This CDR3 comprises 16 residues. Germline assignment: CDR1 SGHNT and CDR2 YYREEE (reference sequence).

A word on this clone: Sequence at one end of the junction differs from germline and may be a read error. The V call is TRBV7-9, the J call TRBJ1-1; no clear D gene. The CDR3 runs 13 residues. The V gene's germline CDR1 is SEHNR and CDR2 FQNEAQ (reference sequence). CDR3 nucleotide sequence: TGTTCCAGCAGCTTAGCAGCGAACACTGAAGCTTTCTTT. Protein: CSSSLAANTEAFF.

The chain uses TRBV4-2 and TRBJ2-1; possibly TRBD1 for D (5 bases). Germline V gives CDR1 LGHNA, CDR2 YNFKEQ. Trimming took off 2 bases at V and 1 base at J, with 9 bases between the two ends. The CDR3 sequence is 15 residues long. The DNA of the CDR3 is TGTGCCAGCAGCCAATCGCCAGGGTCCTACAATGAGCAGTTCTTC. This encodes CASSQSPGSYNEQFF.

This rearrangement joins TRBV7-9 to TRBJ1-5; unclear D gene. The V end was cut by 4 bases, the J end by 5 bases, with 6 bases between. CDR1 is SEHNR, CDR2 FQNEAQ, per germline (reference sequence). The CDR3 spans 12 residues. The CDR3 protein is CASSWGDQPQHF. The CDR3 DNA reads TGTGCCAGCAGCTGGGGAGATCAGCCCCAGCATTTT. The whole variable domain, remainder taken from reference TRBV7-9 and TRBJ1-5, is DTGVSQNPRHKITKRGQNVTFRCDPISEHNRLYWYRQTLGQGPEFLTYFQNEAQLEKSRLLSDRFSAERPKGSFSTLEIQRTEQGDSAMYLCASSWGDQPQHFGDGTRLSIL.

This chain connects TRBV19 to TRBJ1-1; D might be TRBD1 (5 bases). The CDR3 spans 14 residues. Per germline, CDR1 LNHDA and CDR2 SQIVND (reference sequence). V dropped 5 bases and J dropped 0 bases, with 10 bases sitting between them. Here the CDR3 DNA reads TGTGCCAGTAGTGTTGGACACCTGAACACTGAAGCTTTCTTT. Translation: CASSVGHLNTEAFF.

The genes are TRBV11-2 and TRBJ1-5; TRBD1 aligns across 8 bases. The CDR3 runs to 14 residues. Germline V gene sequence: CDR1 SGHAT, CDR2 FQNNGV. Losses at the gene ends were 4 bases for V and 3 bases for J; bases not matched to a gene: 2. This CDR3 reads CASSSGQVNQPQHF. In nucleotides, the CDR3 is TGTGCCAGCAGCTCGGGACAGGTCAATCAGCCCCAGCATTTT. Full variable domain (remainder filled in from reference TRBV11-2 and TRBJ1-5): EAGVAQSPRYKIIEKRQSVAFWCNPISGHATLYWYQQILGQGPKLLIQFQNNGVVDDSQLPKDRFSAERLKGVDSTLKIQPAKLEDSAVYLCASSSGQVNQPQHFGDGTRLSIL.

The rearrangement uses TRBV7-8 and TRBJ1-3; 9 bases match TRBD1. Per germline, CDR1 SGHVS and CDR2 FQNEAQ. The CDR3 sequence is 16 residues long. V gave up 5 bases and J gave up 3 bases; unmatched junction bases: 8. The CDR3 loop is CASSQNTGGFGNTIYF. The CDR3, as DNA: TGTGCCAGCAGCCAAAACACAGGGGGCTTTGGAAACACCATATATTTT.

This clone was seen a single time. CDR3 sequence reads: CAISESIWGLAGAESTDTQYF. CDR3 sequence (DNA): TGTGCCATCAGTGAGTCGATTTGGGGACTAGCGGGGGCCGAGAGCACAGATACGCAGTATTTT. V gene TRBV10-3 combines with J gene TRBJ2-3; 14 bases line up with TRBD2. The CDR3 runs 21 residues. Germline CDR1 ENHRY, CDR2 SYGVKD. V shed 0 bases and J 0 bases; nucleotides not matched to a gene: 11.